This entry concerns a single T cell receptor (beta chain). The data belong to a study of cytomegalovirus exposure and HLA in healthy donors. Germline V gene sequence: CDR1 LNHDA, CDR2 SQIVND (reference sequence). CDR3 length: 16 amino acids. The trim removed 8 bases at V and 0 bases at J, leaving 10 bases unmatched. The protocol was immunoSEQ multiplex PCR, while the TCRdb copy is restricted to in-frame clones and leaves out a portion. The sample holds roughly 190,000 clones; roughly 82% are singletons and the top ten take over 1.3%. The receptor comes from a woman aged 18-29 years in good health and CMV-seronegative. The source material was PBMCs. The chain is built from TRBV19 and TRBJ1-2, with 9 bases that match TRBD1. The chain's CDR3 is CASSRTGEVPNYGYTF. The CDR3 nucleotides are TGTGCCAGTTCCCGGACAGGGGAGGTCCCTAACTATGGCTACACCTTC.